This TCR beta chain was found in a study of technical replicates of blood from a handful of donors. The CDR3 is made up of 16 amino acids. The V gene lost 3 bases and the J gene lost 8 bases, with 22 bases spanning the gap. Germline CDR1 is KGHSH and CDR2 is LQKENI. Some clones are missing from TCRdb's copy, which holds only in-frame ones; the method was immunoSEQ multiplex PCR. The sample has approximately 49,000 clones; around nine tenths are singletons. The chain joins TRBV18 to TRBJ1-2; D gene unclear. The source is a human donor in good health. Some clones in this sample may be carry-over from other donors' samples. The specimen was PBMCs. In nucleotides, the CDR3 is TGTGCCAGCTCACCTCTAAGTGAGGCGGTGGTTCTCGGCTACACCTTC. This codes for CASSPLSEAVVLGYTF.